The present TCR beta chain was sequenced within a study of technical replicates of blood from several donors. The trim removed 2 bases at V and 10 bases at J, leaving 18 bases unmatched. The CDR3 length is 16 residues. Germline lookup yields CDR1 SGHNT and CDR2 YYREEE (reference sequence). Libraries were prepared by immunoSEQ multiplex PCR; TCRdb keeps only in-frame clonotypes and omits some of them. The data show under 90,000 clones, with around 93% seen just once and about 0.24% held by the top ten. The V call is TRBV5-4, the J call TRBJ2-7, with TRBD1 matching over 7 bases. The TCR originated in a human donor in good health. The specimen was T cells isolated from PBMCs. In DNA, the CDR3 is TGTGCCAGCAGCTTACCTTCGAGGGACAGCCTTCCCCGACAGTACTTC. It encodes CASSLPSRDSLPRQYF. Drawing the rest from reference TRBV5-4 and TRBJ2-7, the complete variable domain is ETGVTQSPTHLIKTRGQQVTLRCSSQSGHNTVSWYQQALGQGPQFIFQYYREEENGRGNFPPRFSGLQFPNYSSELNVNALELDDSALYLCASSLPSRDSLPRQYFGPGTRLTVT.